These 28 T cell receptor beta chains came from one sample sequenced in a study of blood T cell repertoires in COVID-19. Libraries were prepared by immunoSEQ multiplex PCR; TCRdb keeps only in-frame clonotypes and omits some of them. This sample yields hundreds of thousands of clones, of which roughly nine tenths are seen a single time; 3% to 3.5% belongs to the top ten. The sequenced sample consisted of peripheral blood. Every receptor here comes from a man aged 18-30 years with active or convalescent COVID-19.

The CDR3 DNA reads as TGTGCCAGCAGTTACTCGGCCAGGGGGTCGTACAATGAGCAGTTCTTC. This gives the protein CASSYSARGSYNEQFF. This chain joins TRBV6-5 and TRBJ2-1; 7 nucleotides align to TRBD1. Trimming cost V 0 bases and J 4 bases; bases outside gene matches: 6. Germline assignment: CDR1 MNHEY and CDR2 SVGAGI. This CDR3 region has 16 residues.

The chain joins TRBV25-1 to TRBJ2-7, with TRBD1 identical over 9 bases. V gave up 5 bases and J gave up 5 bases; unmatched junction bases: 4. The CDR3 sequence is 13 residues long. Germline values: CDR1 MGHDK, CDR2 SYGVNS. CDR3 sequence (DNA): TGTGCCAGCAGTAACAGGGGGCTAGACGAGCAGTACTTC. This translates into CASSNRGLDEQYF.

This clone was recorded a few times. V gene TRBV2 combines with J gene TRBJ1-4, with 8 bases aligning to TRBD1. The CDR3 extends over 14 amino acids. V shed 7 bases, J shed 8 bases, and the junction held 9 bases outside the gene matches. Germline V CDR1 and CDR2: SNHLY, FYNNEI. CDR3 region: CASTGQGAREKLFF. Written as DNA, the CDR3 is TGTGCCAGCACAGGACAGGGCGCGAGGGAAAAACTGTTTTTT.

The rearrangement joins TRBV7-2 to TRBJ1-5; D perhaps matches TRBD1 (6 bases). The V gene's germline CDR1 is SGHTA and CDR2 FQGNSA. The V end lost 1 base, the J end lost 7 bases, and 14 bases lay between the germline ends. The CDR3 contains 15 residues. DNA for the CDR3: TGTGCCAGCAGCTTAGTGGGGGCAGACAGGCAGCCCCAGCATTTT. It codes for CASSLVGADRQPQHF. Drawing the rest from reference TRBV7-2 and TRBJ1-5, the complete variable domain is GAGVSQSPSNKVTEKGKDVELRCDPISGHTALYWYRQSLGQGLEFLIYFQGNSAPDKSGLPSDRFSAERTGGSVSTLTIQRTQQEDSAVYLCASSLVGADRQPQHFGDGTRLSIL.

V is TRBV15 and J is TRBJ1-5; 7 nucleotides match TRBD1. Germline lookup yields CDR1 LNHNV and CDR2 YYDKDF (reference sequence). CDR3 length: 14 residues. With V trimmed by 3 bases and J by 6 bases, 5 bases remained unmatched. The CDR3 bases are TGTGCCACCAGCAGTCAACAGGGGAGTCAGCCCCAGCATTTT. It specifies CATSSQQGSQPQHF.

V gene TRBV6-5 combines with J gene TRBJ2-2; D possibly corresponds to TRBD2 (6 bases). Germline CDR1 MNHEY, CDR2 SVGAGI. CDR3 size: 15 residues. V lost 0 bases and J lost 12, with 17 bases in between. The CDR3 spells CASSYSLGSGGKLFF. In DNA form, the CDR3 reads TGTGCCAGCAGTTACTCGCTTGGGAGTGGAGGGAAGCTGTTTTTT.

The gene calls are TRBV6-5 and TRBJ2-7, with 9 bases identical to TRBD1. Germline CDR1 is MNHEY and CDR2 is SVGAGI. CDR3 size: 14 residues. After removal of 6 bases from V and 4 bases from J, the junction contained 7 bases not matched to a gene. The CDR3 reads CASRSGTGLYEQYF. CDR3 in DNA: TGTGCCAGCAGGTCCGGGACAGGGTTATACGAGCAGTACTTC.

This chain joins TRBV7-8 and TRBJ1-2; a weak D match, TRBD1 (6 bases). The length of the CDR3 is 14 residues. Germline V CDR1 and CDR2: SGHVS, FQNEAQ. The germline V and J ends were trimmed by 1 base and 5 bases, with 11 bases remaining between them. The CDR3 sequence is CASSLGTASYGYTF. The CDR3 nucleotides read TGTGCCAGCAGCTTAGGGACAGCAAGTTATGGCTACACCTTC.

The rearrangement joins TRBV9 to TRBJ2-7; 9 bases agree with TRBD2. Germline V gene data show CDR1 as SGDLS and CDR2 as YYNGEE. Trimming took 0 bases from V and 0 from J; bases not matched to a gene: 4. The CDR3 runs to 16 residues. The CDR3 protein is CASSVDPSGTSYEQYF. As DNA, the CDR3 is TGTGCCAGCAGCGTAGATCCTAGCGGGACCTCCTACGAGCAGTACTTC.

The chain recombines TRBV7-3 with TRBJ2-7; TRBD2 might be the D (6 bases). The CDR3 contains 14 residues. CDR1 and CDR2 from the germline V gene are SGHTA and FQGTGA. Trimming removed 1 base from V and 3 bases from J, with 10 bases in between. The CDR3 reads CASSLKAGLYEQYF. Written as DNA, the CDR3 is TGTGCCAGCAGCTTAAAGGCGGGGCTCTACGAGCAGTACTTC.

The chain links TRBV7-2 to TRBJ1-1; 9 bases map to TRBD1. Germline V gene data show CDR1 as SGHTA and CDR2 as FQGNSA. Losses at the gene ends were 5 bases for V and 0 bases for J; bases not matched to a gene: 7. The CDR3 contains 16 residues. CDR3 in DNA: TGTGCCAGCAGCCTCCGACAGGGGGGAGTGAACACTGAAGCTTTCTTT. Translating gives CASSLRQGGVNTEAFF. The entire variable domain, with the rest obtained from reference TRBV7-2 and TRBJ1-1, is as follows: GAGVSQSPSNKVTEKGKDVELRCDPISGHTALYWYRQSLGQGLEFLIYFQGNSAPDKSGLPSDRFSAERTGGSVSTLTIQRTQQEDSAVYLCASSLRQGGVNTEAFFGQGTRLTVV.

The CDR3 here is CASSQYSGRGYEQYF. The CDR3 DNA reads as TGCGCCAGCAGCCAGTATTCGGGTCGGGGGTACGAGCAGTACTTC. The chain links TRBV4-1 to TRBJ2-7; D perhaps matches TRBD2 (6 bases). V lost 3 bases, J lost 4 bases, and 16 bases lay in between. The CDR3 covers 15 residues. Looked up from germline, CDR1 is MGHRA and CDR2 is YSYEKL.

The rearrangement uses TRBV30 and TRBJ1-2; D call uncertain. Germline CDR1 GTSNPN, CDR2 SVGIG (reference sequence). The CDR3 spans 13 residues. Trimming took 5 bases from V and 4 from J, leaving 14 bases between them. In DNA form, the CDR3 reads TGTGCCTGGGCCCGGGATACCATCTATGGCTACACCTTC. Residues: CAWARDTIYGYTF. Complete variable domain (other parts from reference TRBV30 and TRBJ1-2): SQTIHQWPATLVQPVGSPLSLECTVEGTSNPNLYWYRQAAGRGLQLLFYSVGIGQISSEVPQNLSASRPQDRQFILSSKKLLLSDSGFYLCAWARDTIYGYTFGSGTRLTVV.

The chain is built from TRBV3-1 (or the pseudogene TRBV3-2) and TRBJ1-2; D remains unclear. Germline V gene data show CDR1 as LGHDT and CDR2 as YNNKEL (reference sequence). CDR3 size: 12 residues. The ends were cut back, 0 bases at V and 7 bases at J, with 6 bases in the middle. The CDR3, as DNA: TGTGCCAGCAGCCAAGACGTCAGTGGCTACACCTTC. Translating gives CASSQDVSGYTF.

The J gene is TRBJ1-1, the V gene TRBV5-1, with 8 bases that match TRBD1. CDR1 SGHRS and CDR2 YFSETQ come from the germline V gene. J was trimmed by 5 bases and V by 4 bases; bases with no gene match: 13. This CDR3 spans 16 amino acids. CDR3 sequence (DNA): TGCGCCAGCAGCGCAGGGGGCGCGGAATATGGGACTGAAGCTTTCTTT. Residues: CASSAGGAEYGTEAFF.

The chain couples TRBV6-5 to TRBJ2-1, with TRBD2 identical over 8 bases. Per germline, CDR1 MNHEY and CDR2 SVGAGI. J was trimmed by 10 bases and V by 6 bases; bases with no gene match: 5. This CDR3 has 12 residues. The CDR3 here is CASSPGTREQFF. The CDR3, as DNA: TGTGCCAGCAGCCCCGGGACTAGAGAGCAGTTCTTC.

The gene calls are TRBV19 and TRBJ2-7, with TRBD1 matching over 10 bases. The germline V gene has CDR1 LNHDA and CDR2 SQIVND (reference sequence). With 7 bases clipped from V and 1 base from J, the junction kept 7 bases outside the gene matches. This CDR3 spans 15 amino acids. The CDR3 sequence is CASTPGQGLSYEQYF. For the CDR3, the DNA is TGTGCCAGTACTCCGGGACAGGGGCTGTCCTACGAGCAGTACTTC.

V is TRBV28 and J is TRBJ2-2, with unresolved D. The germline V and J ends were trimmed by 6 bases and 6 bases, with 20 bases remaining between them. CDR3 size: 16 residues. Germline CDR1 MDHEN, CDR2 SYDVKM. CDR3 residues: CASSSNRVLFSGELFF. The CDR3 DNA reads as TGTGCCAGCAGCAGCAACCGGGTCCTTTTTTCCGGGGAGCTGTTTTTT.

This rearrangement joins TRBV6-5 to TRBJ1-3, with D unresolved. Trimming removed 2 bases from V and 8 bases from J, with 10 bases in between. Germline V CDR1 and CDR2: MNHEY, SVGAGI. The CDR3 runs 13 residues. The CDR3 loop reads CASSYGGFDTIYF. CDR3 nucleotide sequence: TGTGCCAGCAGTTACGGAGGGTTCGACACCATATATTTT.

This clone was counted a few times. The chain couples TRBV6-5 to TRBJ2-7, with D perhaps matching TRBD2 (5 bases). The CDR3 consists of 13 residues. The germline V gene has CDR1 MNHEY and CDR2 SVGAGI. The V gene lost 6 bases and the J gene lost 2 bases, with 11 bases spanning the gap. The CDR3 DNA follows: TGTGCCAGCAGATGGCGGGTAACCTACGAGCAGTACTTC. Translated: CASRWRVTYEQYF.

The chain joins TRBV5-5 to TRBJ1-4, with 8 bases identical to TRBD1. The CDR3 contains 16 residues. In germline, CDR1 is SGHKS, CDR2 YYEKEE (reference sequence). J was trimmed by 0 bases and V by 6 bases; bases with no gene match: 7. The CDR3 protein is CASNLGQGTTNEKLFF. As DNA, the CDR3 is TGTGCCAGCAACTTAGGACAGGGTACAACTAATGAAAAACTGTTTTTT.

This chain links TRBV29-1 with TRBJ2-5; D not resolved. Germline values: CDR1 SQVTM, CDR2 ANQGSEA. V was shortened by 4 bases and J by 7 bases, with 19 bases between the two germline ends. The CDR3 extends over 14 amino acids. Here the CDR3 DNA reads TGCAGCGTTGTCACTTCAGTCCAGGCAGGGACCCAGTACTTC. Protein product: CSVVTSVQAGTQYF. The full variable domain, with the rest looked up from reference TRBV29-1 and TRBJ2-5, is SAVISQKPSRDICQRGTSLTIQCQVDSQVTMMFWYRQQPGQSLTLIATANQGSEATYESGFVIDKFPISRPNLTFSTLTVSNMSPEDSSIYLCSVVTSVQAGTQYFGPGTRLLVL.

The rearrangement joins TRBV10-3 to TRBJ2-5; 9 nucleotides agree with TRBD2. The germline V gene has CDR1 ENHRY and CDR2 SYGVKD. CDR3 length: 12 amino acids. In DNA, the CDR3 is TGTGCTGTAGCGGGAGAGGCAGAGACCCAGTACTTC. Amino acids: CAVAGEAETQYF.

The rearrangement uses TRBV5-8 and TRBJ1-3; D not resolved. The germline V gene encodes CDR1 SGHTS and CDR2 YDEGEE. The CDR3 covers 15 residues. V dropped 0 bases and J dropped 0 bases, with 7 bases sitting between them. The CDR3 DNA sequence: TGTGCCAGCAGCTTGGTTTCGAGCTCTGGAAACACCATATATTTT. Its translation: CASSLVSSSGNTIYF.

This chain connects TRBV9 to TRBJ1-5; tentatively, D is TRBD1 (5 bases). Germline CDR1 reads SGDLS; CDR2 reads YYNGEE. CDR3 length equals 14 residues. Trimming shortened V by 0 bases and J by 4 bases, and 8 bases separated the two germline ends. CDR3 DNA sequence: TGTGCCAGCAGCGTAGGGGGGGTGAATCAGCCCCAGCATTTT. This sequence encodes CASSVGGVNQPQHF.

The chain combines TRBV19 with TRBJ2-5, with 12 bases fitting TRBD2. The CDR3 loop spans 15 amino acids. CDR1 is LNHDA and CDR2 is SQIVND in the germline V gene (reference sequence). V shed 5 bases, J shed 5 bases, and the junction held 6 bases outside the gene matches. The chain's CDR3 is CASSPTGTSGETQYF. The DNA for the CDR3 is TGTGCCAGTAGTCCGACGGGGACTAGCGGGGAGACCCAGTACTTC.

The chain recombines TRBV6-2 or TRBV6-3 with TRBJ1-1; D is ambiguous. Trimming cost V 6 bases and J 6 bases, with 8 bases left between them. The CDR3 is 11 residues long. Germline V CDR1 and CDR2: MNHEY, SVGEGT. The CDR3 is CASSRGSEAFF. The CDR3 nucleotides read TGTGCCAGCAGCCGCGGTTCTGAAGCTTTCTTT.

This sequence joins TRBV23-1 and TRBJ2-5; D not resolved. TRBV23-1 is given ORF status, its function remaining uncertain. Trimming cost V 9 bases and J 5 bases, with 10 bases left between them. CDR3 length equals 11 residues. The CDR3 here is CASSKWETQYF. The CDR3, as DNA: TGCGCCAGTTCTAAATGGGAGACCCAGTACTTC.